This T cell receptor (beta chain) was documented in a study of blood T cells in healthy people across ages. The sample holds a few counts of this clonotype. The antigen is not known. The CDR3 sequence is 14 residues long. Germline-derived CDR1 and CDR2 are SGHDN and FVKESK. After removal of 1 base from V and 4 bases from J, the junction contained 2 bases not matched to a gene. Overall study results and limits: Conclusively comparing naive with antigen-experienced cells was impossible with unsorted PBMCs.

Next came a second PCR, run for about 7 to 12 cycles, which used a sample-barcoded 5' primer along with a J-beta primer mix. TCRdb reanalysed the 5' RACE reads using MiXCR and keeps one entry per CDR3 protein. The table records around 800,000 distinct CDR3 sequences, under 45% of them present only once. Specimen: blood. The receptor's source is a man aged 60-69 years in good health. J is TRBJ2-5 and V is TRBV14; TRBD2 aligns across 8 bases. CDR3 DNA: TGTGCCAGCAGCCAAGTAAGCGGGGGAGAGACCCAGTACTTC. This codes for CASSQVSGGETQYF.